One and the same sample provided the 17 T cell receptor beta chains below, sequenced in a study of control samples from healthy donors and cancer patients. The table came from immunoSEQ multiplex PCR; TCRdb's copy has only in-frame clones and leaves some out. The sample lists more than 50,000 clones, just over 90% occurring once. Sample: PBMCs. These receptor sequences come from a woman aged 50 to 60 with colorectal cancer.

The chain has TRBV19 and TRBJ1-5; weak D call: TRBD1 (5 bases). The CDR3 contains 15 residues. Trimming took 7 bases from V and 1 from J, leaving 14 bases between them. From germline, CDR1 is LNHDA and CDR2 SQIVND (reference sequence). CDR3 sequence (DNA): TGTGCCAGTACCGTACGGGGCATGAGCAATCAGCCCCAGCATTTT. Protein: CASTVRGMSNQPQHF.

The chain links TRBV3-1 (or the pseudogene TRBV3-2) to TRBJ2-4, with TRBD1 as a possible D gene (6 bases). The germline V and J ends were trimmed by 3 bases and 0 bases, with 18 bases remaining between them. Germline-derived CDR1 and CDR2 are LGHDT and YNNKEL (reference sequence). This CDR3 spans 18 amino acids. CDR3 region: CASSQSGQPYLAKNIQYF. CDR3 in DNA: TGTGCCAGCAGCCAGTCCGGACAGCCCTACCTAGCCAAAAACATTCAGTACTTC.

This chain's CDR3 is CSASLGRGVAEAFF. The CDR3 nucleotides are TGCAGTGCTAGTCTTGGCAGGGGGGTGGCTGAAGCTTTCTTT. The chain is built from TRBV20-1 and TRBJ1-1, with 7 nucleotides matching TRBD1. There are 14 residues in the CDR3. V was clipped by 3 bases and J by 6 bases; unmatched bases: 10. The germline V gene has CDR1 DFQATT and CDR2 SNEGSKA (reference sequence).

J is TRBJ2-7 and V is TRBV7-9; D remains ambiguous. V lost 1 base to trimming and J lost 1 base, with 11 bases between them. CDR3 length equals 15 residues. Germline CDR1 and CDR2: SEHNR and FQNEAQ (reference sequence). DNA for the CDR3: TGTGCCAGCAGCTTAGTCGCAGAGCATTCCTACGAGCAGTACTTC. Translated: CASSLVAEHSYEQYF.

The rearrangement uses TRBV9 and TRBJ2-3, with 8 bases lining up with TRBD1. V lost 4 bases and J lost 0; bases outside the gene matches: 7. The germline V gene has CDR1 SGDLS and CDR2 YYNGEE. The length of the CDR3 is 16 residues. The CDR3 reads CASSPRDRLSTDTQYF. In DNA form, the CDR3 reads TGTGCCAGCAGCCCCCGGGACAGGTTAAGCACAGATACGCAGTATTTT.

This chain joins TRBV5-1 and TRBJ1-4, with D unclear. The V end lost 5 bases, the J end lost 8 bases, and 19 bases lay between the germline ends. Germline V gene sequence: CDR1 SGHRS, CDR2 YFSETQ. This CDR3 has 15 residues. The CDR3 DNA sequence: TGCGCCAGCAGGAGGACCCCGGAGCATTGGGAAAAACTGTTTTTT. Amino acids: CASRRTPEHWEKLFF.

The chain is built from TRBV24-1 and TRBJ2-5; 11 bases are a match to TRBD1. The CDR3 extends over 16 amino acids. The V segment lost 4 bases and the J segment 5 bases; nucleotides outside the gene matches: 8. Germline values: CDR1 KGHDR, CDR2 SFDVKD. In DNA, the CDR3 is TGTGCCACCAGTGAGCATCCGGGACAGGGGGGGGAGACCCAGTACTTC. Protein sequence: CATSEHPGQGGETQYF.

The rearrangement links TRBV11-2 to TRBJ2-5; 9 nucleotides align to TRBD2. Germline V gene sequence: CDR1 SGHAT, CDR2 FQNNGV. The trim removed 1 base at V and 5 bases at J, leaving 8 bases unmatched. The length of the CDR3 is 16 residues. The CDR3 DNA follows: TGTGCCAGCAGCTTAGGGGGTAGCGGGAGTATGGAGACCCAGTACTTC. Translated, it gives CASSLGGSGSMETQYF.

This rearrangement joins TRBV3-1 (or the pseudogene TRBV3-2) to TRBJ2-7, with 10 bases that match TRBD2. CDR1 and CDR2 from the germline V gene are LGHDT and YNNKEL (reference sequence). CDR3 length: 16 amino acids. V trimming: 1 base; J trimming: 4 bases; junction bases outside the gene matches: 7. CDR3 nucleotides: TGTGCCAGCAGCCAAGCTAGGACTAGCGGAAAATACGAGCAGTACTTC. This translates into CASSQARTSGKYEQYF.

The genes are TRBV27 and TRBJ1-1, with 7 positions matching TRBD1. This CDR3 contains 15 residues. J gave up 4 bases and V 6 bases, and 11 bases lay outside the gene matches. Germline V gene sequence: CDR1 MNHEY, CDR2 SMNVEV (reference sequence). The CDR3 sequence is CASRGTVLYGTEAFF. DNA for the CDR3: TGTGCCAGCAGGGGGACAGTCCTCTATGGCACTGAAGCTTTCTTT.

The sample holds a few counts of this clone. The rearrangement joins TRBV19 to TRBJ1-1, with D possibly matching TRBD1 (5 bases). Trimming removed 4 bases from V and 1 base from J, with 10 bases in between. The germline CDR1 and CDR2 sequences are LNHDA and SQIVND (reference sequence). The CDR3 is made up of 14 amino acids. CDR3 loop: CASSTGRENTEAFF. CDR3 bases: TGTGCCAGTAGTACGGGACGGGAGAACACTGAAGCTTTCTTT.

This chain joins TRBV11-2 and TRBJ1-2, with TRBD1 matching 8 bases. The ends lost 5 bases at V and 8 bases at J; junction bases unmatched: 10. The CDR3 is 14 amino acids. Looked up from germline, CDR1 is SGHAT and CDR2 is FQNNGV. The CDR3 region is CASSRRRDRRGYTF. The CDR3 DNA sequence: TGTGCCAGCAGCCGGCGCCGGGACAGGCGGGGCTACACCTTC.

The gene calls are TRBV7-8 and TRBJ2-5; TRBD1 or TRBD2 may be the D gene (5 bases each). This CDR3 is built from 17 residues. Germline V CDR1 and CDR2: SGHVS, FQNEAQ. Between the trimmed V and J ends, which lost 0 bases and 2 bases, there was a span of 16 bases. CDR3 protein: CASSLAYGTDLQETQYF. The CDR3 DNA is TGTGCCAGCAGCTTAGCGTATGGGACGGATTTACAAGAGACCCAGTACTTC.

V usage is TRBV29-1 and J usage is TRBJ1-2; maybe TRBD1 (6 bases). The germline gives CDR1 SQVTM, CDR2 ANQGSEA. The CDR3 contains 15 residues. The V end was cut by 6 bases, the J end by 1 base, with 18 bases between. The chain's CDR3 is CSVSGGRTDNYGYTF. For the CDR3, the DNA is TGCAGCGTCTCGGGGGGCAGGACCGATAACTATGGCTACACCTTC.

The CDR3 bases are TGTGCCAGCAGCCCCGAAAGGGGGACAGGCCCGGGCTATAATTCACCCCTCCACTTT. This translates into CASSPERGTGPGYNSPLHF. This chain links TRBV4-2 with TRBJ1-6; 8 nucleotides align to TRBD1. V trimming: 4 bases; J trimming: 3 bases; junction bases outside the gene matches: 14. Germline values: CDR1 LGHNA, CDR2 YNFKEQ. The CDR3 runs 19 residues.

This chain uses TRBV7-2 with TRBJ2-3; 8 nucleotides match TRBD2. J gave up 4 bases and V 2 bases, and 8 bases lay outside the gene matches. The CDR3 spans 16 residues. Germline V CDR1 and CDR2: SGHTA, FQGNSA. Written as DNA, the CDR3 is TGTGCCAGCAGCTTACAAGCGGGGGCGAGGGCAGATACGCAGTATTTT. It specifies CASSLQAGARADTQYF.

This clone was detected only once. The CDR3 is CASSQEMGGRQYGYTF. CDR3 in DNA: TGTGCCAGCAGCCAAGAAATGGGTGGGCGACAGTATGGCTACACCTTC. This chain connects TRBV3-1 (or the pseudogene TRBV3-2) to TRBJ1-2; TRBD1 might be the D (5 bases). V shed 0 bases and J shed 5 bases, with 16 bases lying between them. The length of the CDR3 is 16 residues. Germline assignment: CDR1 LGHDT and CDR2 YNNKEL (reference sequence).